Below are 5 T cell receptor beta chains sequenced from a single sample in a study of blood T cell repertoires in COVID-19. The protocol was immunoSEQ multiplex PCR, while the TCRdb copy is restricted to in-frame clones and leaves out a portion. The sample contains about 59,000 clones, over 75% of which appear only once. Source material: peripheral blood. The source is a human donor in a cohort sampled during active COVID-19.

The CDR3: CASSKDRGSNQPQHF. The CDR3 nucleotides are TGTGCCAGTAGTAAAGACAGGGGAAGCAATCAGCCCCAGCATTTT. V is TRBV19 and J is TRBJ1-5; 8 positions match TRBD1. With V trimmed by 4 bases and J by 1 base, 3 bases remained unmatched. The CDR3 is 15 amino acids. Germline V CDR1 and CDR2: LNHDA, SQIVND (reference sequence).

The chain employs TRBV6-2 or TRBV6-3 and TRBJ1-5, with D unclear. With 2 bases removed from V and 0 bases from J, the gap between germline ends came to 11 bases. Germline CDR1 and CDR2: MNHEY and SVGEGT. The CDR3 spans 16 residues. CDR3 DNA sequence: TGTGCCAGCAGTTACCCCGGGATTTATAGCAATCAGCCCCAGCATTTT. Its protein is CASSYPGIYSNQPQHF.

This chain joins TRBV7-6 and TRBJ2-1; 9 nucleotides match TRBD2. The germline gives CDR1 SGHVS, CDR2 FNYEAQ. This CDR3 has 19 amino acids. The V gene end was trimmed by 2 bases and the J gene end by 5 bases; junction bases not matched to a gene: 16. The DNA for the CDR3 is TGTGCCAGCAGCTTAACGGATTGGCGGGAGGGCCTTCTAAACAATGAGCAGTTCTTC. This codes for CASSLTDWREGLLNNEQFF.

V and J are TRBV11-3 and TRBJ2-3; possibly TRBD1 for D (6 bases). Germline assignment: CDR1 SGHNT and CDR2 YENEEA. The CDR3 contains 16 residues. Trimming cost V 0 bases and J 0 bases, with 10 bases left between them. As DNA, the CDR3 is TGTGCCAGCAGCTTAGACGGCCAGGGGAGCACAGATACGCAGTATTTT. Protein product: CASSLDGQGSTDTQYF.

The chain combines TRBV5-6 with TRBJ2-7; D is possibly TRBD1 (6 bases). CDR1 SGHDT and CDR2 YYEEEE come from the germline V gene. CDR3 size: 16 residues. With 4 bases removed from V and 2 bases from J, the gap between germline ends came to 19 bases. The CDR3 DNA reads as TGTGCCAGCAGCATGTCTACCCGACAGGCGACCTACGAGCAGTACTTC. Its translation: CASSMSTRQATYEQYF. Together with reference TRBV5-6 and TRBJ2-7, the CDR3 gives the full variable domain: DAGVTQSPTHLIKTRGQQVTLRCSPKSGHDTVSWYQQALGQGPQFIFQYYEEEERQRGNFPDRFSGHQFPNYSSELNVNALLLGDSALYLCASSMSTRQATYEQYFGPGTRLTVT.